A selection of T cell receptor beta chains follows, all from one sample in a study of T cells after yellow fever vaccination. TCRdb called the 5' RACE reads again in MiXCR, with one record for every CDR3 protein. The repertoire has around 250,000 distinct CDR3 sequences, about 7% of them found once; the top ten carry 0.85%. Here the sequenced sample was CD4+ T cells sorted from PBMCs, taken 15 days after the yellow fever booster vaccination. These receptors all stem from a man younger than 40 who received the YFV17D yellow fever vaccine. CDR3s include the opening cysteine and the closing phenylalanine or tryptophan.

TRBV5-1	TRBJ1-1	CASSLGTRGLEAFF
TRBV9	TRBJ2-7	CASSVEGGTGTYEQYF
TRBV5-1	TRBJ1-1	CASRRKNTEAFF
TRBV7-2	TRBJ2-3	CASDGGTDTQYF
TRBV5-1	TRBJ2-1	CASSLAGGRNEQFF
TRBV12-3/TRBV12-4	TRBJ2-5	CASSPTGGRETQYF
TRBV11-2	TRBJ2-1	CASSVRIAYNEQFF
TRBV7-3	TRBJ2-2	CASSLTGGRGAPLFF
TRBV7-9	TRBJ2-7	CATCEELRAYEQYF
TRBV20-1	TRBJ2-1	CSAMREGPYNEQFF
TRBV9	TRBJ1-3	CASKGTGNTIYF
TRBV5-4	TRBJ2-3	CASSSRNPRGDTQYF
TRBV7-2	TRBJ1-5	CASSSRTGVQPQHF
TRBV23-1	TRBJ2-7	CASSQSPTAEQYF
TRBV7-2	TRBJ2-1	CASSLASFGRGDNEQFF
TRBV27	TRBJ2-6	CASSFQFTSGANVLTF
TRBV10-2	TRBJ2-7	CASSGQGAYEQYF
TRBV10-3	TRBJ2-2	CAISESGGNGELFF
TRBV19	TRBJ2-3	CASSIDRVADTQYF
TRBV10-3	TRBJ2-7	CAIIVGGDEQYF
TRBV11-3	TRBJ1-1	CASSSFLNTEAFF
TRBV12-3/TRBV12-4	TRBJ2-2	CASRKTGTSGELFF
TRBV5-1	TRBJ1-1	CASSRQGAENTEAFF
TRBV2	TRBJ2-6	CASSEDGFPGANVLTF
TRBV6-1	TRBJ1-4	CASSEAGGREKLFF
TRBV2	TRBJ2-2	CASSVLVGELFF
TRBV7-3	TRBJ2-1	CASSLLTRPKLTGGNNEQFF
TRBV9	TRBJ2-3	CASSVGGSGADTQYF
TRBV4-2	TRBJ2-7	CASSPGTGDTYEQYF
TRBV5-1	TRBJ2-1	CASSLEGRTGNEQFF
TRBV7-2	TRBJ2-7	CASRAGGGSYEQYF
TRBV29-1	TRBJ2-7	CSTLSGTATTYEQYF
TRBV7-2	TRBJ1-6	CASSLTGTDNSPLHF
TRBV9	TRBJ2-7	CASSPTSGPYEQYF
TRBV18	TRBJ2-1	CASSPGFNEQFF
TRBV14	TRBJ2-1	CASSPRLGTSGYNEQFF